This is a list of T cell receptor beta chains from one sample in a study of esophageal squamous cell carcinoma under preoperative chemotherapy. TCRdb fed the PCR reads into MiXCR, producing one record per CDR3 protein. The profile shows 9,000 to 9,500 distinct CDR3 sequences, over 40% of them singletons. This sample was gathered from a patient given preoperative chemotherapy. Receptors originate from a human donor with esophageal squamous cell carcinoma. The donor label of this sample is uncertain. The CDR3 runs from the conserved cysteine through the conserved F or W. Fields, in order: V gene, clone size, J gene, D gene, CDR3 protein, CDR3 DNA. A D gene is named only where the DNA matches it firmly. Size is stated for part of the rows, as once, few or many counts, or as a class when the clone is expanded.

TRBV5-4	many	TRBJ2-1	.	CASSLGGDSYEQFF	TGTGCCAGCAGCTTGGGTGGGGACTCCTACGAGCAGTTCTTC
TRBV6-1	many	TRBJ2-7	TRBD1	CASSEADRGASYEQYF	TGTGCCAGCAGTGAAGCGGACAGGGGGGCCAGCTACGAGCAGTACTTC
TRBV6-2/TRBV6-3	many	TRBJ2-1	.	CASSYEPGVAYNEQFF	TGTGCCAGCAGTTACGAACCGGGAGTAGCCTACAATGAGCAGTTCTTC
TRBV30	few	TRBJ1-6	TRBD1	CAWTPGDREYSPLHF	TGTGCCTGGACCCCCGGGGACAGGGAATATTCACCCCTCCACTTT
TRBV5-4	many	TRBJ2-5	TRBD2	CASSWTSYNEQYF	TGTGCCAGCAGCTGGACTAGCTACAATGAGCAGTACTTC
TRBV7-2	.	TRBJ2-1	TRBD1	CASSTRQGAYEQFF	TGTGCCAGCAGCACCCGACAGGGGGCCTACGAGCAGTTCTTC
TRBV6-5	.	TRBJ2-1	TRBD2	CASSYSKASGTYNEQFF	TGTGCCAGCAGTTACTCGAAGGCTAGCGGGACCTACAATGAGCAGTTCTTC
TRBV5-5	few	TRBJ2-1	TRBD1	CASSKTGNSYNEQFF	TGTGCCAGCAGCAAGACAGGGAACTCCTACAATGAGCAGTTCTTC
TRBV3-1	many	TRBJ1-1	.	CASSQAGNTEAFF	TGTGCCAGCAGCCAAGCAGGCAACACTGAAGCTTTCTTT
TRBV11-3	medium-sized	TRBJ2-6	.	CASSPRGSGANVLTF	TGTGCCAGCAGCCCTAGGGGCTCTGGGGCCAACGTCCTGACTTTC
TRBV3-1	few	TRBJ2-7	TRBD1	CASSQDRGTGEQYF	TGTGCCAGCAGCCAGGACAGGGGGACGGGCGAGCAGTACTTC
TRBV6-1	.	TRBJ2-1	TRBD1	CASGWTGAEETQFF	TGTGCCAGCGGGTGGACAGGGGCGGAGGAGACCCAGTTCTTC
TRBV9	.	TRBJ1-2	.	CASSVDRAEGYTF	TGTGCCAGCAGCGTAGACAGGGCTGAAGGCTACACCTTC
TRBV12-5	.	TRBJ2-3	TRBD1	CASGLVTGGHTDTQYF	TGTGCTAGTGGTTTGGTAACAGGGGGCCACACAGATACGCAGTATTTT
TRBV7-2	.	TRBJ2-3	TRBD2	CASSSGLAGVDTQYF	TGTGCCAGCAGCTCGGGACTAGCGGGAGTAGATACGCAGTATTTT
TRBV7-2	.	TRBJ2-1	.	CASSPTGQNYEQFF	TGTGCCAGCAGCCCGACGGGTCAAAACTACGAGCAGTTCTTC
TRBV27	.	TRBJ2-2	.	CASSLLFGSGTGELFF	TGTGCCAGCAGTTTGCTATTCGGATCGGGCACCGGGGAGCTGTTTTTT